These 5 T cell receptor beta chains were sequenced from one sample in a study of identical twins. TCRdb reprocessed the 5' RACE reads via MiXCR and lists one record per CDR3 protein. The sample contains 1.5 million to 2 million distinct CDR3 sequences, roughly a third of which appear only once. Sequenced material: cord blood. The origin of the receptors is a newborn girl in good health.

The V call is TRBV29-1, the J call TRBJ2-3; the D call may be TRBD1 or TRBD2 (5 bases each). Trimming removed 8 bases at V and 2 bases at J, with 20 bases between. The CDR3 length is 15 residues. CDR1 and CDR2 (germline): SQVTM, ANQGSEA. The CDR3 sequence is CSTTGGTTNTDTQYF. DNA of the CDR3: TGCAGCACTACTGGGGGTACGACGAACACAGATACGCAGTATTTT.

This clonotype occurred a few times. V is TRBV27 and J is TRBJ2-1; D unclear. The CDR3 has 14 residues. CDR1 is MNHEY, CDR2 SMNVEV, per germline (reference sequence). Trimming left V 5 bases short and J 6 bases short, with 14 bases between. CDR3 coding DNA: TGTGCCAGCAGTCCGCTACTAAAAATCAATGAGCAGTTCTTC. Protein: CASSPLLKINEQFF.

V is TRBV11-1 and J is TRBJ2-1; no clear D gene. V lost 5 bases to trimming and J lost 1 base, with 9 bases between them. The V gene's germline CDR1 is SGHAT and CDR2 FQDESV (reference sequence). This CDR3 is built from 14 residues. The CDR3 DNA reads TGTGCCAGCAGCCCGACACGGTCCTACAATGAGCAGTTCTTC. Translating gives CASSPTRSYNEQFF.

The genes are TRBV11-2 and TRBJ2-3, with D possibly TRBD1 on 6 matching bases. Trimming removed 1 base from V and 3 bases from J, with 11 bases in between. CDR1 and CDR2 (germline): SGHAT, FQNNGV. The CDR3 spans 15 residues. For the CDR3, the DNA is TGTGCCAGCAGCTTAGGGGGGACACCGACAGATACGCAGTATTTT. Amino acid sequence: CASSLGGTPTDTQYF.

The sample holds a few counts of this clonotype. The chain uses TRBV6-5 and TRBJ2-1; D possibly corresponds to TRBD2 (5 bases). V gave up 5 bases and J gave up 3 bases, with 14 bases separating them. Germline V gives CDR1 MNHEY, CDR2 SVGAGI. The CDR3 runs to 15 residues. CDR3 sequence (DNA): TGTGCCAGCAGTGTTAGCGCGACTGTCTACAATGAGCAGTTCTTC. Translated, it gives CASSVSATVYNEQFF.